These 4 T cell receptor beta chains originate from one sample sequenced in a study of technical replicates of blood from several donors. Libraries were prepared by immunoSEQ multiplex PCR; TCRdb keeps only in-frame clonotypes and omits some of them. The repertoire holds tens of thousands of clones, with over 70% as singletons. Sequencing input: PBMCs. These receptors all stem from a human donor in good health. Some clones in this sample may be carry-over from other donors' samples.

V gene TRBV6-1 combines with J gene TRBJ1-2, with D possibly TRBD1 on 5 matching bases. CDR3 length: 15 residues. Germline CDR1 MNHNS, CDR2 SASEGT. Trimming took 1 base from V and 5 from J, leaving 14 bases between them. The DNA for the CDR3 is TGTGCCAGCAGTGAAGGTGACAGTACGGAATATGGCTACACCTTC. This sequence encodes CASSEGDSTEYGYTF.

The chain uses TRBV10-3 and TRBJ1-2, with a weak D call TRBD1 (5 bases). The V end lost 8 bases, the J end lost 7 bases, and 17 bases lay between the germline ends. This CDR3 is built from 13 residues. CDR1 is ENHRY and CDR2 is SYGVKD in the germline V gene. Here the CDR3 reads CAISTDSFSGYTF. The CDR3 coding sequence is TGTGCCATCTCGACAGATTCCTTCTCTGGCTACACCTTC.

The chain combines TRBV6-5 with TRBJ2-5; 9 bases agree with TRBD2. TRBJ2-7 matches the DNA end more closely, so the J call is doubtful. The germline CDR1 and CDR2 sequences are MNHEY and SVGAGI. CDR3 length: 16 residues. This CDR3 is CASSSQGAGGTYEQYF. The CDR3 coding sequence is TGTGCCAGCAGTTCCCAGGGAGCGGGGGGTACCTACGAGCAGTACTTC.

This rearrangement joins TRBV10-3 to TRBJ2-7; no reliable D call. The germline CDR1 and CDR2 sequences are ENHRY and SYGVKD. The CDR3 covers 11 residues. Trimming shortened V by 8 bases and J by 5 bases, and 10 bases separated the two germline ends. The CDR3 sequence is CAIETIHEQYF. The CDR3, as DNA: TGTGCCATCGAGACAATTCACGAGCAGTACTTC.